This T cell receptor (beta chain) emerged from a study of T cells after posttransplantation cyclophosphamide. The table lists this clone with many counts. Its target is not known. Libraries were prepared by immunoSEQ multiplex PCR; TCRdb keeps only in-frame clonotypes and omits some of them. The sample has some 35,000 clones, none seen only once; the top ten hold about 6.4%. Germline V gene data show CDR1 as LGHNA and CDR2 as YNFKEQ. Deletions cut 1 base from V and 2 bases from J, with 8 bases between. This CDR3 is built from 15 residues. The study, taken as a whole, reports: Tissue-infiltrating T cells from skin or gut overlapped little with blood T cells.

V usage is TRBV4-2 and J usage is TRBJ1-4, with D hard to call. Sequences were obtained from PBMCs. The TCR comes from a man in his thirties or forties in good health and a related stem cell transplant donor. Here the CDR3 reads CASSQVHGTNEKLFF. As DNA, the CDR3 is TGTGCCAGCAGCCAAGTTCACGGGACTAATGAAAAACTGTTTTTT.